These 3 T cell receptor beta chains were sequenced from one sample in a study of blood T cell repertoires in COVID-19. Method: immunoSEQ multiplex PCR; TCRdb's copy keeps in-frame clones and lacks some. The sample records a few hundred thousand clones, around nine tenths being singletons. The material sequenced was peripheral blood. These receptors originate from a woman between 65 and 79 years old with COVID-19, enrolled during active disease.

J is TRBJ2-7 and V is TRBV20-1, with D maybe TRBD2 (6 bases). CDR1 is DFQATT and CDR2 is SNEGSKA in the germline V gene (reference sequence). The V end lost 3 bases, the J end lost 2 bases, and 32 bases lay between the germline ends. This CDR3 has 20 residues. CDR3 bases: TGCAGTGCTAGTCGGATAAGTTTGGTCGGCGATAGGGACTCAGCCTACGAGCAGTACTTC. Protein sequence: CSASRISLVGDRDSAYEQYF.

V is TRBV5-1 and J is TRBJ2-7; TRBD2 agrees at 8 bases. The germline V gene encodes CDR1 SGHRS and CDR2 YFSETQ. The CDR3 contains 14 residues. V gave up 1 base and J gave up 4 bases; unmatched junction bases: 4. The chain's CDR3 is CASSLSGSQYEQYF. As DNA, the CDR3 is TGCGCCAGCAGCTTGAGCGGGAGTCAGTACGAGCAGTACTTC.

The chain has TRBV10-3 and TRBJ2-1; 10 bases line up with TRBD1. Trimming removed 6 bases from V and 7 bases from J; junction bases left unmatched: 9. CDR1 is ENHRY, CDR2 SYGVKD, per germline. The CDR3 is 15 amino acids. CDR3 DNA sequence: TGTGCCATCAGCGAGGGACAGGGGAGAGGAAATGAGCAGTTCTTC. This codes for CAISEGQGRGNEQFF.